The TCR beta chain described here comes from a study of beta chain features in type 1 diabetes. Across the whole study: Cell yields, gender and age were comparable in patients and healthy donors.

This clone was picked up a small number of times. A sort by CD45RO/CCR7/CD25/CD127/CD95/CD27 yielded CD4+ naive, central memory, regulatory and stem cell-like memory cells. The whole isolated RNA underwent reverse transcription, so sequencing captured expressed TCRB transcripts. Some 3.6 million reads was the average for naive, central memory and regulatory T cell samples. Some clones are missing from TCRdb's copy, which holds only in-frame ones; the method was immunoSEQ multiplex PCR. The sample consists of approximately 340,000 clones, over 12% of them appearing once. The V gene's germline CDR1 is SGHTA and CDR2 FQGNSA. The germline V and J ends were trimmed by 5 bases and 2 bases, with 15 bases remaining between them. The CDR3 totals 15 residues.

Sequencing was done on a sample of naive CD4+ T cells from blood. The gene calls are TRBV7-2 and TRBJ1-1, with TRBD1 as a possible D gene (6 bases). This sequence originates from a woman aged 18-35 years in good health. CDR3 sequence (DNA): TGTGCCAGCAGCAGGACCGGGACACCCAACACTGAAGCTTTCTTT. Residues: CASSRTGTPNTEAFF.